This T cell receptor (beta chain) came from a study of blood T cell repertoires in COVID-19. The table came from immunoSEQ multiplex PCR; TCRdb's copy has only in-frame clones and leaves some out. The table lists approximately 210,000 clones, roughly 90% of them singletons, with 1.5% to 2% in the top ten. The CDR3 loop spans 14 amino acids. Germline V gene lookup returns CDR1 SNHLY and CDR2 FYNNEI. The germline V and J ends were trimmed by 6 bases and 5 bases, with 16 bases remaining between them. The specimen sequenced was peripheral blood. The chain joins TRBV2 to TRBJ1-2, with D possibly TRBD1 on 5 matching bases. The sequence was obtained from a man aged 65-85 years with acute or convalescent COVID-19. The CDR3 loop reads CASRGRLGGYGYTF. In DNA form, the CDR3 reads TGTGCCAGCAGAGGAAGGCTGGGGGGATATGGCTACACCTTC.